The 6 T cell receptor beta chains in this list originate from one sample, sequenced in a study of T cell responses to AZD1222 COVID-19 vaccine. The repertoire was sequenced with immunoSEQ multiplex PCR; TCRdb's copy has only in-frame clones and lacks some. Seen here are 170,000 or so clones, over 85% observed once, and the top ten hold 1%. The sample in question was peripheral blood, obtained 28 days after the second dose of the MenACWY control vaccine. These receptors all come from an adult who received the MenACWY meningococcal vaccine as a control.

The chain joins TRBV6-5 to TRBJ2-2, with D uncertain. The CDR3 consists of 12 residues. In germline, CDR1 is MNHEY, CDR2 SVGAGI. V was trimmed by 4 bases and J by 6 bases, leaving 6 bases between them. The CDR3 here is CASSLLSGELFF. In DNA form, the CDR3 reads TGTGCCAGCAGTTTGCTTTCCGGGGAGCTGTTTTTT.

CDR3 residues: CASSLASGGGSGTQYF. As DNA, the CDR3 is TGCGCCAGCAGCTTGGCCAGCGGGGGAGGCTCGGGGACCCAGTACTTC. The chain couples TRBV5-1 to TRBJ2-5; the match to TRBD2 covers 8 bases. This CDR3 region has 16 residues. The V gene's germline CDR1 is SGHRS and CDR2 YFSETQ. The V and J ends lost 0 bases and 7 bases, in that order; junction bases with no gene match: 11.

This clone was picked up one time. The rearrangement joins TRBV27 to TRBJ1-4; no clear D gene. CDR3 length: 14 amino acids. The V end was cut by 5 bases, the J end by 7 bases, with 14 bases between. From germline, CDR1 is MNHEY and CDR2 SMNVEV (reference sequence). The CDR3 loop reads CASSKMVLGEKLFF. The CDR3 bases are TGTGCCAGCAGTAAAATGGTCCTGGGTGAAAAACTGTTTTTT.

V and J are TRBV29-1 and TRBJ1-1, with D tentatively TRBD1 (5 bases). The germline V gene has CDR1 SQVTM and CDR2 ANQGSEA. There are 14 residues in the CDR3. The V and J ends lost 3 bases and 5 bases respectively, with 16 bases between them. Here the CDR3 DNA reads TGCAGCGTTGATTCGGGGGGTCCCTCGACTGAAGCTTTCTTT. As protein: CSVDSGGPSTEAFF.

The gene calls are TRBV6-4 and TRBJ2-3; TRBD1 matches 9 bases. Germline V CDR1 and CDR2: MRHNA, SNTAGT. This CDR3 spans 15 amino acids. The ends lost 2 bases at V and 8 bases at J; junction bases unmatched: 8. The CDR3 region has the DNA TGTGCCAGCAGTGACCCACAGGGGGCAGTTGGTACGCAGTATTTT. Its translation is CASSDPQGAVGTQYF.

The chain employs TRBV28 and TRBJ2-7; TRBD1 aligns across 7 bases. This CDR3 has 14 amino acids. V lost 6 bases, J lost 0 bases, and 5 bases stayed unmatched. Germline V gene sequence: CDR1 MDHEN, CDR2 SYDVKM. DNA for the CDR3: TGTGCCAGCAGAACTAGGGACAGCTCCTACGAGCAGTACTTC. Its translation: CASRTRDSSYEQYF.